The present T cell receptor beta chain was sequenced within a study of OX40 agonist ivuxolimab in advanced cancers. General study points: Partial responders at 0.1-3.0 mg/kg had among the lowest clonal expansion. Clonal expansion from baseline to week 6 occurred in both CD4+ and CD8+ T cells. What antigens the expanded peripheral T cells recognized was never established.

This clone was found a few times. Its antigen is undetermined. The protocol was immunoSEQ multiplex PCR, while the TCRdb copy is restricted to in-frame clones and leaves out a portion. The table shows 36,000 or so clones, with 88% occurring only once. Any history of autoimmune disease or systemic immunosuppression disqualified patients. J lost 7 bases, V lost 0 bases, and 9 bases had no gene match. The CDR3 length is 15 residues. Germline assignment: CDR1 SGHRS and CDR2 YFSETQ. The source of this sequence is an adult with an advanced solid tumor such as melanoma, head and neck, liver or kidney cancer. The V and J genes are TRBV5-1 and TRBJ1-1, with 7 nucleotides matching TRBD1. The input for sequencing was CD4+ or CD8+ T cells sorted from blood, taken in a trial of the OX40 agonist ivuxolimab. CDR3 in amino acids: CASSLGTGRFLEAFF. The CDR3 coding sequence is TGCGCCAGCAGCTTGGGGACAGGAAGGTTCCTTGAAGCTTTCTTT.